The rows below give T cell receptor beta chains drawn from one sample of a study of blood T cell repertoires in COVID-19. Method: immunoSEQ multiplex PCR; TCRdb's copy keeps in-frame clones and lacks some. Seen here are some 37,000 clones, more than 85% observed once, and the top ten hold around 20%. The sequencing sample was made of peripheral blood. All receptors come from a man aged 45-65 years in a cohort sampled during active COVID-19. Both conserved end residues are part of each CDR3. Each record gives: clone size, J gene, V gene, CDR3 protein. Part of the rows lack a size; the others show once, few, many or a class for expanded clones.

abundance: -; j_gene: TRBJ1-5; v_gene: TRBV30; CDR3aa: CALLDRGVQPQHF
abundance: many; j_gene: TRBJ2-1; v_gene: TRBV9; CDR3aa: CASSLKRTSGGNEQFF
abundance: -; j_gene: TRBJ2-2; v_gene: TRBV4-2; CDR3aa: CASSQVEPGPGGGELFF
abundance: -; j_gene: TRBJ1-4; v_gene: TRBV7-2; CDR3aa: CASSLRGTGEEKLFF
abundance: -; j_gene: TRBJ2-3; v_gene: TRBV5-4; CDR3aa: CASYPPGLESVGTQYF
abundance: -; j_gene: TRBJ1-4; v_gene: TRBV5-5; CDR3aa: CASSSLTGTTNEKLFF
abundance: -; j_gene: TRBJ2-7; v_gene: TRBV4-1; CDR3aa: CASSQDWSARWEQYF
abundance: -; j_gene: TRBJ1-2; v_gene: TRBV5-1; CDR3aa: CASSWELTGTYGYTF
abundance: -; j_gene: TRBJ1-1; v_gene: TRBV3-1/TRBV3-2; CDR3aa: CASRFGTGQNTEAFF
abundance: -; j_gene: TRBJ1-1; v_gene: TRBV12-3/TRBV12-4; CDR3aa: CASSFGQANKAFF
abundance: -; j_gene: TRBJ2-1; v_gene: TRBV5-4; CDR3aa: CASSLRGGDEQFF